What follows are 23 T cell receptor beta chains derived from one specimen sequenced in a study of CD8 T cells in Susac syndrome. With random hexamers, reverse transcription was performed on roughly 0.45 to 1 ug of RNA. MiXCR, applied by TCRdb to the immunoSEQ multiplex PCR reads, yields one record per CDR3 protein. The sample consists of 250,000 to 300,000 distinct CDR3 sequences, approximately 91% of them appearing once. Sequencing was done on a sample of CD8+ T cells from PBMCs. The receptors were gathered from a human donor with multiple sclerosis.

The rearrangement joins TRBV30 to TRBJ1-6; TRBD1 is a possible D gene (5 bases). The CDR3 extends over 15 amino acids. CDR1 is GTSNPN and CDR2 is SVGIG in the germline V gene (reference sequence). The V gene lost 0 bases and the J gene lost 7 bases, with 13 bases spanning the gap. The CDR3 protein is CAWSVIGAENSPLHF. The DNA of the CDR3 is TGTGCCTGGAGTGTGATAGGGGCGGAAAATTCACCCCTCCACTTT. The whole variable domain, remainder taken from reference TRBV30 and TRBJ1-6, is SQTIHQWPATLVQPVGSPLSLECTVEGTSNPNLYWYRQAAGRGLQLLFYSVGIGQISSEVPQNLSASRPQDRQFILSSKKLLLSDSGFYLCAWSVIGAENSPLHFGNGTRLTVT.

This chain uses TRBV5-6 with TRBJ1-1; a weak D match, TRBD1 (6 bases). CDR1 is SGHDT and CDR2 is YYEEEE in the germline V gene. This CDR3 is built from 13 residues. The germline V and J ends were trimmed by 4 bases and 8 bases, with 15 bases remaining between them. CDR3 amino acids: CASSVVRGGEAFF. CDR3 DNA: TGTGCCAGCAGCGTCGTCCGAGGGGGAGAAGCTTTCTTT.

The CDR3 DNA reads TGTGCCAGCAGTTTGGGAGGGGGAGATTGGAACACTGAAGCTTTCTTT. Amino acid sequence: CASSLGGGDWNTEAFF. The J gene is TRBJ1-1, the V gene TRBV28, with D possibly being TRBD1 (6 bases). Trimming cost V 3 bases and J 1 base, with 15 bases left between them. Germline values: CDR1 MDHEN, CDR2 SYDVKM. There are 16 residues in the CDR3.

This clonotype has just one count. The rearrangement joins TRBV25-1 to TRBJ2-2; 7 nucleotides agree with TRBD1. Germline CDR1 is MGHDK and CDR2 is SYGVNS. This CDR3 spans 15 amino acids. Trimming cost V 6 bases and J 6 bases; bases outside gene matches: 10. The DNA for the CDR3 is TGTGCCAGCAGCGGGTTAGGGGGCGGAGCCGGGGAGCTGTTTTTT. Translation gives CASSGLGGGAGELFF.

In DNA, the CDR3 is TGTGCCAGCAGCTTATCGCTGAGCTCCTACGAGCAGTACTTC. Protein product: CASSLSLSSYEQYF. V and J are TRBV7-9 and TRBJ2-7, with unresolved D. Germline loops: CDR1 SEHNR, CDR2 FQNEAQ (reference sequence). There are 14 residues in the CDR3. V was clipped by 2 bases and J by 0 bases, with 8 bases between them.

The chain uses TRBV7-9 and TRBJ2-2; D gene unclear. CDR3 length: 13 residues. V shed 5 bases and J shed 4 bases, with 8 bases lying between them. Germline V CDR1 and CDR2: SEHNR, FQNEAQ (reference sequence). The CDR3 DNA reads as TGTGCCAGCAGCCTTATTCTCACCGGGGAGCTGTTTTTT. Residues: CASSLILTGELFF.

The chain recombines TRBV6-2 or TRBV6-3 with TRBJ2-7, with D perhaps matching TRBD2 (6 bases). CDR3 length equals 17 residues. V was cut by 4 bases and J by 2 bases, with 21 bases left in between. Germline-derived CDR1 and CDR2 are MNHEY and SVGEGT. The CDR3 protein is CASSLPVEGLPPYEQYF. CDR3 nucleotides: TGTGCCAGCAGTTTGCCCGTGGAGGGCCTTCCACCCTACGAGCAGTACTTC.

This clonotype was observed a single time. The chain combines TRBV7-8 with TRBJ2-3; 12 nucleotides match TRBD1. Per germline, CDR1 SGHVS and CDR2 FQNEAQ. The CDR3 runs 18 residues. CDR3 coding DNA: TGTGGCACAACCGGGACAGGGGGCGCTGGGGCTAGCACAGATACGCAGTATTTT. Amino acid sequence: CGTTGTGGAGASTDTQYF.

This clonotype was counted once. The V gene is TRBV29-1, the J gene TRBJ2-7; D is ambiguous. Germline CDR1 and CDR2: SQVTM and ANQGSEA. V gave up 0 bases and J gave up 2 bases, with 8 bases separating them. The CDR3 runs 13 residues. The CDR3 DNA reads as TGCAGCGTTGAAGACAGATACACCTACGAGCAGTACTTC. Encoded protein: CSVEDRYTYEQYF.

This chain uses TRBV7-2 with TRBJ1-4; D possibly corresponds to TRBD1 (6 bases). Germline V gene data show CDR1 as SGHTA and CDR2 as FQGNSA. V was clipped by 1 base and J by 6 bases, with 15 bases between them. CDR3 length: 16 residues. The CDR3 reads CASSLERAQGYEKLFF. DNA of the CDR3: TGTGCCAGCAGCTTAGAAAGGGCACAGGGCTATGAAAAACTGTTTTTT.

The V gene is TRBV6-6, the J gene TRBJ2-1; tentatively, D is TRBD2 (6 bases). The germline V gene encodes CDR1 MNHNY and CDR2 SVGAGI (reference sequence). Trimming stripped 3 bases from V and 0 bases from J, with 9 bases between. The CDR3 extends over 15 amino acids. The CDR3 DNA is TGTGCCAGCAGTTATGGGAGGCGCTCCTACAATGAGCAGTTCTTC. It is translated as CASSYGRRSYNEQFF.

The CDR3 protein is CASSRDRGLHEQYF. The CDR3 region has the DNA TGTGCCAGCAGTCGGGACAGGGGGCTCCACGAGCAGTACTTC. J is TRBJ2-7 and V is TRBV27; 12 nucleotides line up with TRBD1. Germline CDR1 and CDR2: MNHEY and SMNVEV (reference sequence). With 5 bases clipped from V and 5 bases from J, the junction kept 4 bases outside the gene matches. CDR3 length: 14 amino acids.

The rearrangement joins TRBV19 to TRBJ2-1, with D perhaps matching TRBD2 (6 bases). Trimming cost V 7 bases and J 6 bases, with 16 bases left between them. The CDR3 totals 14 residues. Looked up from germline, CDR1 is LNHDA and CDR2 is SQIVND (reference sequence). The CDR3 sequence: CASKPGRGINEQFF. The CDR3 region has the DNA TGTGCCAGTAAACCGGGACGGGGGATCAATGAGCAGTTCTTC. Based on the CDR3 plus reference TRBV19 and TRBJ2-1, the full variable domain is DGGITQSPKYLFRKEGQNVTLSCEQNLNHDAMYWYRQDPGQGLRLIYYSQIVNDFQKGDIAEGYSVSREKKESFPLTVTSAQKNPTAFYLCASKPGRGINEQFFGPGTRLTVL.

J is TRBJ2-1 and V is TRBV27; D is ambiguous. With 1 base removed from V and 8 bases from J, the gap between germline ends came to 12 bases. This CDR3 comprises 14 residues. Germline CDR1 is MNHEY and CDR2 is SMNVEV (reference sequence). The CDR3, as DNA: TGTGCCAGCAGTTTATTAGTGGACCTAGATGAGCAGTTCTTC. Translated: CASSLLVDLDEQFF.

The chain links TRBV2 to TRBJ1-1; the D is unclear. Germline CDR1 SNHLY, CDR2 FYNNEI. This CDR3 comprises 11 residues. V shed 3 bases and J shed 9 bases, with 8 bases lying between them. The CDR3 region has the DNA TGTGCCAGCAGTGATGGAATGCAAGCTTTCTTT. Translated: CASSDGMQAFF.

The chain uses TRBV15 and TRBJ2-3; D uncertain. Germline V CDR1 and CDR2: LNHNV, YYDKDF (reference sequence). The CDR3 runs to 14 residues. V was clipped by 1 base and J by 1 base, with 6 bases between them. As DNA, the CDR3 is TGTGCCACCAGCAGAGGGGCAGGCACAGATACGCAGTATTTT. Amino acids: CATSRGAGTDTQYF.

J is TRBJ1-6 and V is TRBV20-1; D gene unclear. CDR1 and CDR2 (germline): DFQATT, SNEGSKA (reference sequence). The V end lost 2 bases, the J end lost 10 bases, and 15 bases lay between the germline ends. The CDR3 runs to 14 residues. CDR3 in DNA: TGCAGTGCTAGAAAGCAGAACAGACTATCACCCCTCCACTTT. Residues: CSARKQNRLSPLHF.

The chain links TRBV27 to TRBJ2-1; a possible D gene is TRBD2 (6 bases). The CDR3 totals 14 residues. From germline, CDR1 is MNHEY and CDR2 SMNVEV (reference sequence). Deletions cut 8 bases from V and 3 bases from J, with 14 bases between. The CDR3 DNA follows: TGTGCCAGCGGACTAACAGATATCTACAATGAGCAGTTCTTC. Amino acid sequence: CASGLTDIYNEQFF.

This chain joins TRBV3-1 and TRBJ2-3; D not certain. This CDR3 contains 15 residues. The V end lost 2 bases, the J end lost 2 bases, and 11 bases lay between the germline ends. The germline gives CDR1 LGHDT, CDR2 YNNKEL (reference sequence). This CDR3 reads CASSQKASNTDTQYF. The CDR3 DNA is TGTGCCAGCAGCCAAAAAGCGAGTAACACAGATACGCAGTATTTT.

As DNA, the CDR3 is TGCAGTGCTAGAGATACCGGGGGCAATCAGCCCCAGCATTTT. As protein: CSARDTGGNQPQHF. V is TRBV20-1 and J is TRBJ1-5; D is unresolved. The V and J ends lost 0 bases and 2 bases respectively, with 8 bases between them. The CDR3 is made up of 14 amino acids. CDR1 DFQATT and CDR2 SNEGSKA come from the germline V gene (reference sequence).

The table lists this clonotype with a few counts. The gene calls are TRBV28 and TRBJ1-1, with D possibly matching TRBD1 (5 bases). V was trimmed by 5 bases and J by 6 bases, leaving 10 bases between them. Germline V gives CDR1 MDHEN, CDR2 SYDVKM. CDR3 length: 12 amino acids. Here the CDR3 DNA reads TGTGCCAGCAGTCCTCCGGGGGCTGAAGCTTTCTTT. Amino acids: CASSPPGAEAFF.

This clonotype was observed a single time. The rearrangement links TRBV6-7 to TRBJ2-7, with D possibly matching TRBD2 (5 bases). TRBV6-7 is classed as an ORF, of uncertain function. CDR3 length: 15 residues. V lost 2 bases, J lost 7 bases, and 18 bases lay in between. The CDR3 DNA follows: TGTGCCAGCAGTTACCGGGCGACTCCACGGGGAGAGCAGTACTTC. This sequence encodes CASSYRATPRGEQYF.

The V gene is TRBV5-1, the J gene TRBJ1-5, with a possible D match to TRBD1 (6 bases). Between the trimmed V and J ends, which lost 4 bases and 5 bases, there was a span of 13 bases. CDR3 length equals 14 residues. CDR1 and CDR2 from the germline V gene are SGHRS and YFSETQ. The CDR3 here is CASSTTGGDQPQHF. CDR3 DNA: TGCGCCAGCAGCACGACAGGTGGGGATCAGCCCCAGCATTTT.